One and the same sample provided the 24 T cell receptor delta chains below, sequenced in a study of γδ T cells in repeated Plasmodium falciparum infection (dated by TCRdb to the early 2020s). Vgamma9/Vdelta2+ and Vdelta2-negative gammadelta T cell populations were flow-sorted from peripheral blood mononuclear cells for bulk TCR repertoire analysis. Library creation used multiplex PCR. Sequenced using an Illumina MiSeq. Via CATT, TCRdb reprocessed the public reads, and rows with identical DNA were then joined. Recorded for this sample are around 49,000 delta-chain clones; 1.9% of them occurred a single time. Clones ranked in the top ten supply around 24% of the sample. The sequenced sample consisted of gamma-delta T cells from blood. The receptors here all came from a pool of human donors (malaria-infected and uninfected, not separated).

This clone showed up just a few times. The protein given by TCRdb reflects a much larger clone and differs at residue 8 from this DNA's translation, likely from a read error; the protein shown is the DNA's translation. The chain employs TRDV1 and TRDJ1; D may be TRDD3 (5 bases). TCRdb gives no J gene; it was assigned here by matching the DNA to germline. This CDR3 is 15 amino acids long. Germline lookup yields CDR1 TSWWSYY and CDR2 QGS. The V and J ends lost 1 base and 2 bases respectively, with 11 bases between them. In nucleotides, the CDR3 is TGTGCTCTTGGGGAACCCGGGGGTACGACCGATAAACTCATCTTT. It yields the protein CALGEPGGTTDKLIF.

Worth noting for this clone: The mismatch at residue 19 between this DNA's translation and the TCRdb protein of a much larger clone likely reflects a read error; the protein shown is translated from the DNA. This CDR3 is CALGETPSGNHLGEYTDKPIF. The CDR3 DNA is TGTGCTCTTGGGGAGACTCCTTCCGGCAATCATCTGGGGGAGTACACCGATAAACCCATCTTT. The V gene is TRDV1, but the J gene lacks a call; TRDD3, as called in the table, went unchecked against the DNA. The V gene's germline CDR1 is TSWWSYY and CDR2 QGS. CDR3 length: 21 residues.

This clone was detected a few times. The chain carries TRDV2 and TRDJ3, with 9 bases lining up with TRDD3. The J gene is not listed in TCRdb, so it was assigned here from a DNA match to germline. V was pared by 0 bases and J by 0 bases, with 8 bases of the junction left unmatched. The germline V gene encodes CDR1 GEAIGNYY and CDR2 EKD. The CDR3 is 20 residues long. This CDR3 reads CACDTVVLGDTSWDTRQMFF. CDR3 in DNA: TGTGCCTGTGACACCGTTGTACTGGGGGACACCTCCTGGGACACCCGACAGATGTTTTTC.

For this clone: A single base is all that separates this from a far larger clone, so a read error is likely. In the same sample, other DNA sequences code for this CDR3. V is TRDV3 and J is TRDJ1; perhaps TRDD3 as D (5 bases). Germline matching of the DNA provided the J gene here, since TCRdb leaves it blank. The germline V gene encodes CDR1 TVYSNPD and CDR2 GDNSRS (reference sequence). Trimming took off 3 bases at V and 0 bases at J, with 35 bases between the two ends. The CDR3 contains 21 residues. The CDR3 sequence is CAFHGVPRKGTNQKYTDKLIF. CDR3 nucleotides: TGTGCCTTCCATGGGGTCCCACGAAAGGGGACCAACCAGAAGTACACCGATAAACTCATCTTT.

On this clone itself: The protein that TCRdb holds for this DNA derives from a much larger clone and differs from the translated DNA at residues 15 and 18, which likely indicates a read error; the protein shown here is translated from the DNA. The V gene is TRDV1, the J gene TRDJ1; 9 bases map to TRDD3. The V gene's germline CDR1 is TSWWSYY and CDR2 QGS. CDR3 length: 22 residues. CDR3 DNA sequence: TGTGCTCTTGGGGCTCCTATCCACCGAGTCCCGTACTGGGGGAGGTACACCGAGAAACTCATCTTT. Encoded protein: CALGAPIHRVPYWGRYTEKLIF.

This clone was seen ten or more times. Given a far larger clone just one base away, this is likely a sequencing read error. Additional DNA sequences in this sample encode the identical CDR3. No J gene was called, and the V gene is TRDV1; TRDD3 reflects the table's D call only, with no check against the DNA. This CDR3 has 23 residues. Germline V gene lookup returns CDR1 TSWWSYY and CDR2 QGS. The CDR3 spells CALGELLPARGRGGIRDTDKLIF. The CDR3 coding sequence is TGTGCTCTTGGGGAATTGCTTCCCGCGCGAGGGAGAGGGGGGATACGCGACACCGATAAGCTCATCTTT.

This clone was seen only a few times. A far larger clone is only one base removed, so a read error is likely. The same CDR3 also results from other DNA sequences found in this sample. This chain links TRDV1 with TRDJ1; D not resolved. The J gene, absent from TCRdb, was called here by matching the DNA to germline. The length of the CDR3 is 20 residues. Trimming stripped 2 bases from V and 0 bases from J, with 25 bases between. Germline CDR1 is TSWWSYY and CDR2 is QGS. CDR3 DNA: TGTGCTCTTGGGGAAGGCTCCCTATTCGGTGTACCCTGGTACACCGATAAACTCATCTTT. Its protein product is CALGEGSLFGVPWYTDKLIF.

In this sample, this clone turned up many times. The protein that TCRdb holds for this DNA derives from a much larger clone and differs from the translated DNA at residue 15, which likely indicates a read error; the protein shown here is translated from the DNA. The CDR3 loop reads CALGAPIHRVPYWGRYTDKLIF. The CDR3 nucleotides are TGTGCTCTTGGGGCTCCTATCCACCGAGTCCCGTACTGGGGGAGGTACACCGATAAACTCATCTTT. The V and J genes are TRDV1 and TRDJ1; 9 bases map to TRDD3. Germline V lookup: CDR1 TSWWSYY, CDR2 QGS. With 4 bases clipped from V and 0 bases from J, the junction kept 24 bases outside the gene matches. CDR3 length: 22 residues.

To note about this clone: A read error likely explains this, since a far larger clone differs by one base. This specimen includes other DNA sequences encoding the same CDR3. CDR3 amino acids: CAYRSGTAFRVGDRRDKLIF. The DNA of the CDR3 is TGTGCTTATAGGAGCGGCACAGCTTTCCGAGTCGGGGATCGCAGGGATAAACTCATCTTT. The chain joins TRAV38-2/DV8 to TRDJ1, with D perhaps TRDD3 (6 bases). The J gene is not listed in TCRdb, so it was assigned here from a DNA match to germline. Germline CDR1 reads TSESDYY; CDR2 reads QEAYKQQN. The CDR3 runs to 20 residues. V lost 0 bases, J lost 5 bases, and 29 bases lay in between.

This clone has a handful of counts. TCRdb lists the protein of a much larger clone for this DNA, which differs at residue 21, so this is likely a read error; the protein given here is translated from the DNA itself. This CDR3 is CALGTPEPPPSPWEFLSSPYIDKLIF. The CDR3, as DNA: TGTGCTCTTGGGACCCCCGAGCCCCCTCCGTCGCCCTGGGAGTTCCTTAGTAGTCCGTACATCGATAAACTCATCTTT. The J gene is TRDJ1, the V gene TRDV1, with D perhaps given as TRDD2 or TRDD3 (5 bases each). Germline matching of the DNA provided the J gene here, since TCRdb leaves it blank. CDR1 and CDR2 (germline): TSWWSYY, QGS. The V end was cut by 5 bases, the J end by 4 bases, with 50 bases between. The CDR3 consists of 26 residues.

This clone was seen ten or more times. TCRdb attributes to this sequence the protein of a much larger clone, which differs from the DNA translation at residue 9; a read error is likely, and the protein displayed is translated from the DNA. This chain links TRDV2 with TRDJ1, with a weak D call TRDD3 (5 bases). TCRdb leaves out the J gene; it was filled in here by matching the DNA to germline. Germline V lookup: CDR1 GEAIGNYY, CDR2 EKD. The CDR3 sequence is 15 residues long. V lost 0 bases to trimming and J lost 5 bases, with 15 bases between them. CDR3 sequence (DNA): TGTGCCTGTGACACCGTGGAGGGGGTACGGGATAAACTCATCTTT. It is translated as CACDTVEGVRDKLIF.

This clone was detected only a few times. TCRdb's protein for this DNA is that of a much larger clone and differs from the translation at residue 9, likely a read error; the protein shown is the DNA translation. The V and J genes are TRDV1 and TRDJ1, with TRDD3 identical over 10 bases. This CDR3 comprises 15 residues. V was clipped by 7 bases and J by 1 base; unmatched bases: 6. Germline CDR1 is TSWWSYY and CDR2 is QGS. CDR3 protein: CALATGGSGTDKLIF. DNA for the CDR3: TGTGCTCTTGCAACTGGGGGATCGGGCACCGATAAACTCATCTTT.

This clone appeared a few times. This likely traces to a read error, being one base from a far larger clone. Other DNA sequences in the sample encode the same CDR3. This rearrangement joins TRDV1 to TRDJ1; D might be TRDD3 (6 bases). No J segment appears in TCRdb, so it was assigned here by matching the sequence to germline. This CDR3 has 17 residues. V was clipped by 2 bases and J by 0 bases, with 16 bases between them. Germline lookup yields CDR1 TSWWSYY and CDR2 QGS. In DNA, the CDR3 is TGTGCTCTTGGGGAATTGCTGGGGCCATGGTACACCGATAAACTCATCTTT. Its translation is CALGELLGPWYTDKLIF.

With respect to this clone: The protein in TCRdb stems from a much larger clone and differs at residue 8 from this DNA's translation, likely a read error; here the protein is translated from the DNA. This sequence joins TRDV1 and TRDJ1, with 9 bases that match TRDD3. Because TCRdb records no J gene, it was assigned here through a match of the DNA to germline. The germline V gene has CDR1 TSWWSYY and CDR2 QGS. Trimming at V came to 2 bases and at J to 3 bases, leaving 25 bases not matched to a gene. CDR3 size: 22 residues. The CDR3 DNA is TGTGCTCTTGGGGAAGCCCATCTGGTATTCCGGTACTGGGGGACATTGGCCGATAAACTCATCTTT. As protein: CALGEAHLVFRYWGTLADKLIF.

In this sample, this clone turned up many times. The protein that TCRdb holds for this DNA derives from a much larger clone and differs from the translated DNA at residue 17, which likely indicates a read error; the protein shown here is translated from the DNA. CDR3 sequence (DNA): TGTGCTTATAGGAGCGGCACTGCTTTCCGAGTCGGGGATCGCAGGGATAGACTCATCTTT. The encoded protein is CAYRSGTAFRVGDRRDRLIF. The rearrangement uses TRAV38-2/DV8 and TRDJ1; maybe TRDD3 (6 bases). This CDR3 is 20 amino acids long. Germline loops: CDR1 TSESDYY, CDR2 QEAYKQQN.

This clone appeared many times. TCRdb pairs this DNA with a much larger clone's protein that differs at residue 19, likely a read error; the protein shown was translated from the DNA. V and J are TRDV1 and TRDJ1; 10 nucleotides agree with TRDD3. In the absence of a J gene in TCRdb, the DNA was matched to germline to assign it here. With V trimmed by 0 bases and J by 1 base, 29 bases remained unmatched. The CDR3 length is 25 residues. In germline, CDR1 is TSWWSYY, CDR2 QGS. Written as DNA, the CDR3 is TGTGCTCTTGGGGAACTTTTGAGAGGAGCTACTTTACTGGGGGATTACTGGGGGTCCACCGATAAACTCATCTTT. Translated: CALGELLRGATLLGDYWGSTDKLIF.

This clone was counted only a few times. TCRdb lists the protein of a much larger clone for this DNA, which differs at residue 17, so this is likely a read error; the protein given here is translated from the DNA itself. The CDR3 DNA follows: TGTGCTCTTGGGGAAGGGATCCTAAGTCGACTGGGGGTCATGTACACCTATAAACTCATCTTT. It encodes CALGEGILSRLGVMYTYKLIF. The gene calls are TRDV1 and TRDJ1, with TRDD3 matching 8 bases. No J gene is reported in TCRdb; it was inferred here by comparing the DNA with germline. The CDR3 is 21 amino acids. Germline V gene data show CDR1 as TSWWSYY and CDR2 as QGS.

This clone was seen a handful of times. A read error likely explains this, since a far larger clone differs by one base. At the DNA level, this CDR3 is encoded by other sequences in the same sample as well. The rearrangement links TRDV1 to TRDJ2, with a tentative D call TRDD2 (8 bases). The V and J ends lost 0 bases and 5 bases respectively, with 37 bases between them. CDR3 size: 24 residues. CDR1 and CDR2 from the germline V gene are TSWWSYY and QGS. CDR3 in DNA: TGTGCTCTTGGGGAACTCCTTCCTATTGGGGGGATCCGACGTGGGAGTAGTAAAACAGCACAACTCTTCTTT. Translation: CALGELLPIGGIRRGSSKTAQLFF.

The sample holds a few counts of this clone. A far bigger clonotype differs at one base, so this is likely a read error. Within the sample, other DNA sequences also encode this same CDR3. The DNA of the CDR3 is TGTGCTCTTGGGGAGGTCCTCCTACAATTGGGGGATTGGAACACCGATAAACTCATCTTT. Residues: CALGEVLLQLGDWNTDKLIF. The chain is built from TRDV1 and TRDJ1, with TRDD3 matching 8 bases. The J gene, not given by TCRdb, was assigned here from a germline match of the nucleotide sequence. After removal of 3 bases from V and 0 bases from J, the junction contained 18 bases not matched to a gene. CDR1 TSWWSYY and CDR2 QGS come from the germline V gene. This CDR3 region has 20 residues.

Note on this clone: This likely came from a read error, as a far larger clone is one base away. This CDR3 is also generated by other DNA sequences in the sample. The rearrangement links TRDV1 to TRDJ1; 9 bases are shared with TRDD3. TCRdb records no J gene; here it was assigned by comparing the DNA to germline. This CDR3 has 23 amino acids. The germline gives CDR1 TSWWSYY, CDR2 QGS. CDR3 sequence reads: CALGEQVFLSFPLGDRCTDKLIF. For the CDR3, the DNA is TGTGCTCTTGGAGAACAAGTTTTCCTTTCATTTCCACTGGGGGACCGTTGCACCGATAAACTCATCTTT.

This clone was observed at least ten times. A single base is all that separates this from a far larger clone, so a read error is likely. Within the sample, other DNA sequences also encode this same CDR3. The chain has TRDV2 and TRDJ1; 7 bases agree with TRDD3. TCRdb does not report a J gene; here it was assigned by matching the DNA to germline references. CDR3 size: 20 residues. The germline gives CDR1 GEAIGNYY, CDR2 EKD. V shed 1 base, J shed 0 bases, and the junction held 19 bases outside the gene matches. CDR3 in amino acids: CACDTHPRMLGDRYTDKLIF. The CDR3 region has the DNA TGTGCCTGTGACACGCATCCCCGAATGCTAGGGGATAGGTACACCGATAAACTCATCTTT.

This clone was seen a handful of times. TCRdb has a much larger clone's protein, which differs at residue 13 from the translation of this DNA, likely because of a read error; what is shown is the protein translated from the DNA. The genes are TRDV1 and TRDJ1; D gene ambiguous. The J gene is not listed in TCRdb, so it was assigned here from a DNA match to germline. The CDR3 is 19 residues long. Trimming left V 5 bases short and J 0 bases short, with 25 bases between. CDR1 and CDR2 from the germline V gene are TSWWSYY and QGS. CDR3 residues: CALGSRPLLLMVHTDKLIF. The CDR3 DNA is TGTGCTCTTGGGTCGCGGCCTCTCCTGTTAATGGTGCACACCGATAAACTCATCTTT.

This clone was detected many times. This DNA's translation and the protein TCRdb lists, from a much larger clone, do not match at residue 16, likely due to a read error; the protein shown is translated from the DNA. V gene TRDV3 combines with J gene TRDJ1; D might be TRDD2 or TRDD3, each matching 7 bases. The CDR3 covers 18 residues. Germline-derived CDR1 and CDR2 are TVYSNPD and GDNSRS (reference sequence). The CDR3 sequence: CAFKFPTRLGAPTDKPIF. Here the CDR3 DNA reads TGTGCCTTTAAGTTTCCTACTAGGCTGGGGGCTCCCACCGATAAACCCATCTTT.

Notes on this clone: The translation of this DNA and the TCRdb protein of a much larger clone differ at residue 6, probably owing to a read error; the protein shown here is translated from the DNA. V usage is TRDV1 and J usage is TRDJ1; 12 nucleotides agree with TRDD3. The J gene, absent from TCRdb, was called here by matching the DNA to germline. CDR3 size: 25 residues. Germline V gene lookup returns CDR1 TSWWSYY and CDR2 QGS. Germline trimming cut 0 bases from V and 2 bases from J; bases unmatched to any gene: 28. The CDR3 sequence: CALGELTSFLRAYRTGGYSTDKLIF. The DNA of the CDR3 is TGTGCTCTTGGGGAACTCACCTCCTTCCTACGAGCCTATCGGACTGGGGGATACAGTACCGATAAACTCATCTTT.